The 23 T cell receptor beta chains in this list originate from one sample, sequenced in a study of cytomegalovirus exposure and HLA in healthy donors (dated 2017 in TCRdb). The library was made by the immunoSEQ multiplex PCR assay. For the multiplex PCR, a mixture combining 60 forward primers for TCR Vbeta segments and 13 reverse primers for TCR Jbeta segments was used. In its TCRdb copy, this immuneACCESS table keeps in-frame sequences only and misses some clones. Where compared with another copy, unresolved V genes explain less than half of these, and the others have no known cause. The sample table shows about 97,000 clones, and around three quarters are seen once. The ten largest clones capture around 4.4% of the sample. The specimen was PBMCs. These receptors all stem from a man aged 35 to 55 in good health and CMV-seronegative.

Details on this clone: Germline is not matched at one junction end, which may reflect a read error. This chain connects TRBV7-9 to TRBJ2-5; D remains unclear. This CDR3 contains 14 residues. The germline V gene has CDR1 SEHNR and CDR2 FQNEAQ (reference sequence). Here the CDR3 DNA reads TGTTCCAGCAGCTTCGCCAGGTCACAAGAGACCCAGTACTTC. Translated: CSSSFARSQETQYF.

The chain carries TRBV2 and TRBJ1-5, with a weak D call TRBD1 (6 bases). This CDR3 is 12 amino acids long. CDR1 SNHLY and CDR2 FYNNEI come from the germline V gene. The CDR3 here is CVYGGADQPQHF. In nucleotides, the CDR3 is TGTGTCTACGGGGGGGCAGATCAGCCCCAGCATTTT.

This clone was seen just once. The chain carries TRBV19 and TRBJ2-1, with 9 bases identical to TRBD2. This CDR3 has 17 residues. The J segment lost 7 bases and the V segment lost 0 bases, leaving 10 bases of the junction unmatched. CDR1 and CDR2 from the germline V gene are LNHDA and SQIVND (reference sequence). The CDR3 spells CASSIDQERGALNEQFF. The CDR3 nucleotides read TGTGCCAGTAGTATAGATCAGGAGCGGGGGGCTCTGAATGAGCAGTTCTTC.

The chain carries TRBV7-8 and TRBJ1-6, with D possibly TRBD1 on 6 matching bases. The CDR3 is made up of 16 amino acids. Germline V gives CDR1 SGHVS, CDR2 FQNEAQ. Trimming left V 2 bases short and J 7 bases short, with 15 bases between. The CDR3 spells CASSLPPGGGNSPLHF. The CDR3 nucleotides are TGTGCCAGCAGCTTACCCCCCGGGGGGGGCAATTCACCCCTCCACTTT.

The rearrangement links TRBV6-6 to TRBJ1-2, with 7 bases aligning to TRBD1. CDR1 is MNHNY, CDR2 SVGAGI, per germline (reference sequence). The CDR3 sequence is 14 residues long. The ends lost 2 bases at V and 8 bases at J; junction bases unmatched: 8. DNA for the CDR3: TGTGCCAGCAGTTACACAGGGGCTTACGGGGGCTACACCTTC. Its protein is CASSYTGAYGGYTF.

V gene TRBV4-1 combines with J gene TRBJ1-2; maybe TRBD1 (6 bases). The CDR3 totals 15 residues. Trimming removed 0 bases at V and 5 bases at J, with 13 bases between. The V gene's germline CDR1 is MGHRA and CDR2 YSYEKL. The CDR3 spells CASSQDQAGAYGYTF. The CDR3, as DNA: TGCGCCAGCAGCCAAGATCAGGCGGGGGCTTATGGCTACACCTTC.

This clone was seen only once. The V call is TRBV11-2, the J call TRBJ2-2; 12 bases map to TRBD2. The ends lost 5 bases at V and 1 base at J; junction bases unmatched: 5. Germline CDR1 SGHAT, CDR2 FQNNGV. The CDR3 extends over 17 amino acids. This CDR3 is CASSPTSGGQNTGELFF. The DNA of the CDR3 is TGTGCCAGCAGCCCGACTAGCGGGGGCCAGAACACCGGGGAGCTGTTTTTT.

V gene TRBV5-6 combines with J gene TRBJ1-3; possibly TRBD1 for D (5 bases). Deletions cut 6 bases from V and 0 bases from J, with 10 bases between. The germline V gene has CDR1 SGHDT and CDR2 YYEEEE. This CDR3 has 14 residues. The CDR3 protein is CASTRQSSGNTIYF. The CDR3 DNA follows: TGTGCCAGCACCCGACAGAGCTCTGGAAACACCATATATTTT.

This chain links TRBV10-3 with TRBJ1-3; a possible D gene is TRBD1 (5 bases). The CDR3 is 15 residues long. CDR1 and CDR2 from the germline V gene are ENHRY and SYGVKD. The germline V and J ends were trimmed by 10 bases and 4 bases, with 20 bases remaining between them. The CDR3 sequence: CASGQGRPLGNTIYF. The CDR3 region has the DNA TGTGCCAGCGGTCAGGGCAGACCTCTCGGAAACACCATATATTTT.

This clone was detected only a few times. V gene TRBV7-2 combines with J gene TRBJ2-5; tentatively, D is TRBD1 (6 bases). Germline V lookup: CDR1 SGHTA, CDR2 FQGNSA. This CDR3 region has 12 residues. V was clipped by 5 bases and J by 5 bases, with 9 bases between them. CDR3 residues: CASSGGLETQYF. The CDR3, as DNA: TGTGCCAGCAGCGGGGGCCTGGAGACCCAGTACTTC.

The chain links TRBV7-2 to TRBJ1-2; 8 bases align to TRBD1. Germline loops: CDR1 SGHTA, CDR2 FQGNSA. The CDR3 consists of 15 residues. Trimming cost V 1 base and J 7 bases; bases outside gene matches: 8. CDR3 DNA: TGTGCCAGCAGCTTAGTATGGCAGGGGGCGAGTGGCTACACCTTC. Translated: CASSLVWQGASGYTF. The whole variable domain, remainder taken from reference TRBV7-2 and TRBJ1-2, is GAGVSQSPSNKVTEKGKDVELRCDPISGHTALYWYRQSLGQGLEFLIYFQGNSAPDKSGLPSDRFSAERTGGSVSTLTIQRTQQEDSAVYLCASSLVWQGASGYTFGSGTRLTVV.

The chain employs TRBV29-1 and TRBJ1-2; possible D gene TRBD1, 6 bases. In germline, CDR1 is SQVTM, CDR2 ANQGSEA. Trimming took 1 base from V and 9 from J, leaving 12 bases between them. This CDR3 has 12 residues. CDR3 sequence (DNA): TGCAGCGTTGAAGCGGGCAGGGGTAGCTACACCTTC. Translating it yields CSVEAGRGSYTF.

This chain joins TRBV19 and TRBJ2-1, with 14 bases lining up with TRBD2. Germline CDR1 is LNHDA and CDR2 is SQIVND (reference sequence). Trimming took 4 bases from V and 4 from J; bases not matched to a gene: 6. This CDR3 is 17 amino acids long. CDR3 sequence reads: CASSTRLAGGRYNEQFF. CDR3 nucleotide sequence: TGTGCCAGTAGTACCCGACTAGCGGGGGGGCGGTACAATGAGCAGTTCTTC.

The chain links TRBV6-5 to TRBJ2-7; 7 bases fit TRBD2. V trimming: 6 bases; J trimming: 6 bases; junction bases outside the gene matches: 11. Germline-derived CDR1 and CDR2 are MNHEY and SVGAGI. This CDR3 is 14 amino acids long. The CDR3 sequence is CASSPGLVQFEQYF. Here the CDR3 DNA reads TGTGCCAGCAGCCCCGGACTAGTCCAATTCGAGCAGTACTTC.

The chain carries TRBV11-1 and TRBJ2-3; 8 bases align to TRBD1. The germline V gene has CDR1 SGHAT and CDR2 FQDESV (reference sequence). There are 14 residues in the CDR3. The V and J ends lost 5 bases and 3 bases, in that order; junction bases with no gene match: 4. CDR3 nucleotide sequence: TGTGCCAGCAGCAGCAGACAGGGGACAGATACGCAGTATTTT. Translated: CASSSRQGTDTQYF.

CDR3 coding DNA: TGTGCCAGCAGCTTAACGCCGGGGGGTACAGATACGCAGTATTTT. It codes for CASSLTPGGTDTQYF. This chain uses TRBV7-3 with TRBJ2-3, with 7 bases matching TRBD2. The V gene end was trimmed by 0 bases and the J gene end by 3 bases; junction bases not matched to a gene: 3. The CDR3 spans 15 residues. Germline CDR1 reads SGHTA; CDR2 reads FQGTGA.

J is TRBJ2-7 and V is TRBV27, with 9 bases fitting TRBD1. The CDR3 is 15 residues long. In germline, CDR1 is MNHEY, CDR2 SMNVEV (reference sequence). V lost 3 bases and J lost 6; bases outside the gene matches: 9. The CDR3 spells CASSFRGGQGSEQYV. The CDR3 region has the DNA TGTGCCAGCAGTTTTAGGGGGGGACAGGGCTCCGAGCAGTACGTC.

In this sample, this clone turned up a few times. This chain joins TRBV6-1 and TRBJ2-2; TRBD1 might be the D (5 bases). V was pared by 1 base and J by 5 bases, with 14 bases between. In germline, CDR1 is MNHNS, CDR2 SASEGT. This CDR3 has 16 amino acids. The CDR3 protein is CASSEGLGLKTGELFF. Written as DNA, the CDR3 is TGTGCCAGCAGTGAAGGATTGGGGCTCAAAACCGGGGAGCTGTTTTTT.

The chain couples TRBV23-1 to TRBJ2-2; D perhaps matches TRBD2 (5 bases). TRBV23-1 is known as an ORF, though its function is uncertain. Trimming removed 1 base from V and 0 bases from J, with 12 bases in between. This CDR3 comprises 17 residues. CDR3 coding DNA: TGCGCCAGCAGTCAATGGGAGCGTCCGTCGAACACCGGGGAGCTGTTTTTT. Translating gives CASSQWERPSNTGELFF.

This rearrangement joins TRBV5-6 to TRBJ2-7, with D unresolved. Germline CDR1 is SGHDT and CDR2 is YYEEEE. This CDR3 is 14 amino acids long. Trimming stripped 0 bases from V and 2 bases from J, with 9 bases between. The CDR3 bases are TGTGCCAGCAGCTTGGAGAGAGTAACCTACGAGCAGTACTTC. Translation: CASSLERVTYEQYF.

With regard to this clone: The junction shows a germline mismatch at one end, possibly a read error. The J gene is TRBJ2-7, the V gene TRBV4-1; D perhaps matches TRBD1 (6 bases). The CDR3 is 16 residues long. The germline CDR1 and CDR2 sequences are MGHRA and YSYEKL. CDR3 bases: TGCGCCAGCAGCCACCCAAACAGGGTTGTCGGCTCCTCGCTCGAGTTC. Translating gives CASSHPNRVVGSSLEF.

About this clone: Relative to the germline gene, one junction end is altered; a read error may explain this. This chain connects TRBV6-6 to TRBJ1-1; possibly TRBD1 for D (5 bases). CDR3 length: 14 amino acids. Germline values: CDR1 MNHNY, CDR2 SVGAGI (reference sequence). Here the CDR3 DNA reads TGTGCAAGCAGTTACGGGGGAGGGAACACTGAAGCTTTCTTT. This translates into CASSYGGGNTEAFF.

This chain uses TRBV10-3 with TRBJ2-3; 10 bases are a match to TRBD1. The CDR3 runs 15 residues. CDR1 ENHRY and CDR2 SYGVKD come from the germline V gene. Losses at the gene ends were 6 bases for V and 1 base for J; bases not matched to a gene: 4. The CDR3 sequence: CAISAGTGGTDTQYF. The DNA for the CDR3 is TGTGCCATCAGCGCCGGGACAGGGGGCACAGATACGCAGTATTTT.